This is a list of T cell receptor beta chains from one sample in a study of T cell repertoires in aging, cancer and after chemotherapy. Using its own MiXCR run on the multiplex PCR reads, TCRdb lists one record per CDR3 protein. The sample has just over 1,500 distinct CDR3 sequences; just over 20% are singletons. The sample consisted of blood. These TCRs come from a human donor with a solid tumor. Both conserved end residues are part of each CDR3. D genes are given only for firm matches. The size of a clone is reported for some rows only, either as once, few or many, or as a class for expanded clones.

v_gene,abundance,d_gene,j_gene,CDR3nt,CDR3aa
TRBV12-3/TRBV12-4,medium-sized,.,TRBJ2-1,TGTGCCAGCAGTTCCCGCCAGGGGAGGGAAGAGCAGTTCTTC,CASSSRQGREEQFF
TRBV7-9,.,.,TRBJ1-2,TGTGCCAGCAGCTTAAGAGCAGGGAGCAATGGCTACACCTTC,CASSLRAGSNGYTF
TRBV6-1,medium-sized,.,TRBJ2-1,TGTGCCAGCACTGGCTTGGGGAATGAGCAGTTCTTC,CASTGLGNEQFF
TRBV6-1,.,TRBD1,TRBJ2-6,TGTGCCAGCAGTAGACAGGGGGCTGGGGCCAACGTCCTGACTTTC,CASSRQGAGANVLTF
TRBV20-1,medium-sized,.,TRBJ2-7,TGCAGTGCCCAGTCCGGTCGGGCCCCCTACGAGCAGTACTTC,CSAQSGRAPYEQYF
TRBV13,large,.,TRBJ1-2,TGTGCCAGCAGCTTATGGACAGCGGGCTATGGCTACACCTTC,CASSLWTAGYGYTF
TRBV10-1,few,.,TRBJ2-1,TGCGCCAGCAGTGAGTCGAGTAAGGGGGTAGCGTGTGGAACTTACAATGAGCAGTTCTTC,CASSESSKGVACGTYNEQFF
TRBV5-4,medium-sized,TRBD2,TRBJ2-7,TGTGCCATTTGGACTAGCGTACCCTACGAGCAGTACTTC,CAIWTSVPYEQYF
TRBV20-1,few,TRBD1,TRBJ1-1,TGCAGTGTCGGGACAGGGGAAACTGAAGCTTTCTTT,CSVGTGETEAFF
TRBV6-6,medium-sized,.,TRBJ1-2,TGTGCCAGCAGGTTTGGACTCTATGGCTACACCTTC,CASRFGLYGYTF
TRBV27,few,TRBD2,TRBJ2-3,TGTGCCAGCAGTTCAGGACTAGCGGGAGAGAGAAATACGCAGTATTTT,CASSSGLAGERNTQYF
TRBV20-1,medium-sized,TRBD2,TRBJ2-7,TGCAGTGCTAGACGGGAGGGTACTTACTACGAGCAGTACTTC,CSARREGTYYEQYF
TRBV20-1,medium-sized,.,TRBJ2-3,TGCAGTTGCGTGGGCGGAGGACCCACAGATACGCAGTATTTT,CSCVGGGPTDTQYF
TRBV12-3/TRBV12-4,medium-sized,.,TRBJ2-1,TGTGCCAGCAGACTCTCCGGGAGCGGCAATGAGCAGTTCTTC,CASRLSGSGNEQFF
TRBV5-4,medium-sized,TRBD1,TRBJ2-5,TGTGCCAGCAGCTTGGGGCAGGGGGCGATGGGAGAGACCCAGTACTTC,CASSLGQGAMGETQYF
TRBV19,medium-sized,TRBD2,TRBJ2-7,TGTGCCAGTAGTATAGATGGGACTAGCGGCTCCTACGAGCAGTACTTC,CASSIDGTSGSYEQYF